Sequencing of this TCR beta chain was carried out in a study of OX40 agonist ivuxolimab in advanced cancers. The CDR3 extends over 15 amino acids. After removal of 2 bases from V and 3 bases from J, the junction contained 6 bases not matched to a gene. Germline V gene data show CDR1 as SNHLY and CDR2 as FYNNEI. This table comes from immunoSEQ multiplex PCR, and its TCRdb copy is limited to in-frame clones, with some not included. The sample lists roughly 48,000 clones, about 88% occurring once. The TCR sequence derives from an adult with an advanced solid tumor such as melanoma, head and neck, liver or kidney cancer. The chain carries TRBV2 and TRBJ1-1, with TRBD1 matching 7 bases. Sequenced here: CD4+ or CD8+ T cells sorted from blood, sampled in a trial of the OX40 agonist ivuxolimab. The CDR3 coding sequence is TGTGCCAGCAGTGAAAGCCCCACAGGGGACACTGAAGCTTTCTTT. Protein product: CASSESPTGDTEAFF. Supplemented by reference TRBV2 and TRBJ1-1, the full variable domain reads EPEVTQTPSHQVTQMGQEVILRCVPISNHLYFYWYRQILGQKVEFLVSFYNNEISEKSEIFDDQFSVERPDGSNFTLKIRSTKLEDSAMYFCASSESPTGDTEAFFGQGTRLTVV.